Listed here is a single T cell receptor beta chain. TCRdb redid the calling of the PCR reads with MiXCR, one entry per CDR3 protein. The data contain around 12,000 distinct CDR3 sequences, approximately 49% of them singletons. The record originates from a study of tumor-infiltrating lymphocytes in oesophageal squamous cell carcinoma. CDR3 length: 14 residues. From germline, CDR1 is MDHEN and CDR2 SYDVKM. The V gene is TRBV28, the J gene TRBJ2-7, with a weak D call TRBD2 (6 bases). The J call is in doubt because the DNA end fits TRBJ2-5 better. The source material was esophageal tumor tissue. This TCR was sampled from a male donor with esophageal squamous cell carcinoma. The CDR3 here is CASSFFHRAGTQYF. CDR3 nucleotide sequence: TGTGCCAGCAGTTTCTTCCATCGAGCGGGGACCCAGTACTTC.